Described below is a single TCR beta chain sequence and its context. This specimen belongs to a study of T cell responses to AZD1222 COVID-19 vaccine. The data were produced by immunoSEQ multiplex PCR, yet TCRdb's version contains in-frame clones alone and is incomplete. Among more than 150,000 clones, 90% to 95% were seen once, and the ten largest hold 7% to 9.5%. The CDR3 contains 13 residues. Germline V lookup: CDR1 MNHEY, CDR2 SMNVEV (reference sequence). Trimming took off 8 bases at V and 4 bases at J, with 14 bases between the two ends. This TCR came from an adult in good health. The J gene is TRBJ1-2, the V gene TRBV27; D might be TRBD1 (5 bases). The input for sequencing was peripheral blood, taken on day 0 of AZD1222 vaccination. As DNA, the CDR3 is TGTGCCAGCCGAATCAGGGACGGCTATGGCTACACCTTC. Translation: CASRIRDGYGYTF.